A selection of T cell receptor beta chains follows, all from one sample in a study of blood T cell repertoires in COVID-19. The protocol was immunoSEQ multiplex PCR, while the TCRdb copy is restricted to in-frame clones and leaves out a portion. The sample records 140,000 or so clones, 80% to 90% being singletons. The sequenced sample was peripheral blood. All receptors come from a woman aged 50 to 65 with active or convalescent COVID-19. Both conserved end residues are part of each CDR3.

>TRBV5-1
CASSLESGLNTEAFF
>TRBV11-2
CASSSQGAWTQYF
>TRBV11-2
CASTSGGARETQYF
>TRBV15
CATSRDRAGPEQYF
>TRBV7-2
CASVPSSGLTDTQYF
>TRBV20-1
CSAKRETQYF
>TRBV5-1
CASSPRDRGTYEQYF
>TRBV28
CASSLVGDRRGYTF
>TRBV5-1
CASSPLKGDTGELFF
>TRBV20-1
CSASPGINLPF
>TRBV7-2
CASSPAGASGNTIYF